This passage covers 18 T cell receptor beta chains from one sample sequenced in a study of blood T cell repertoires in COVID-19. The table came from immunoSEQ multiplex PCR; TCRdb's copy has only in-frame clones and leaves some out. Among about 430,000 clones listed, about 88% were seen once. Sequenced: PBMCs or T cells enriched from blood (not recorded which). The receptors derive from a woman between 18 and 29 years old who had been exposed to COVID-19.

The chain employs TRBV9 and TRBJ2-1, with D uncertain. Germline CDR1 SGDLS, CDR2 YYNGEE. This CDR3 spans 10 amino acids. Trimming removed 0 bases at V and 12 bases at J, with 4 bases between. DNA for the CDR3: TGTGCCAGCAGCGTAGTCGGGCAGTTCTTC. Translated, it gives CASSVVGQFF.

V gene TRBV3-1 (or the pseudogene TRBV3-2) combines with J gene TRBJ2-1; 7 bases line up with TRBD2. CDR3 length: 15 residues. Per germline, CDR1 LGHDT and CDR2 YNNKEL (reference sequence). V dropped 6 bases and J dropped 4; count of bases not matched to a gene: 9. The CDR3 loop reads CASREAGTTYNEQFF. The CDR3 bases are TGTGCCAGCAGAGAGGCCGGGACTACATACAATGAGCAGTTCTTC.

V gene TRBV5-4 combines with J gene TRBJ1-2; the match to TRBD1 covers 8 bases. The CDR3 has 16 residues. Trimming took 10 bases from V and 0 from J; bases not matched to a gene: 14. Germline loops: CDR1 SGHNT, CDR2 YYREEE (reference sequence). CDR3 in DNA: TGTGCCGGGGGAGGGACAGGCACCCAAGCTAACTATGGCTACACCTTC. Amino acids: CAGGGTGTQANYGYTF.

The V gene is TRBV6-5, the J gene TRBJ2-1, with 11 positions matching TRBD1. CDR3 size: 15 residues. J lost 9 bases, V lost 6 bases, and 10 bases had no gene match. In germline, CDR1 is MNHEY, CDR2 SVGAGI. CDR3 amino acids: CASSSGQGAASEQFF. In DNA, the CDR3 is TGTGCCAGCAGCTCTGGACAGGGGGCGGCCAGTGAGCAGTTCTTC.

CDR3 nucleotides: TGTGCCAGCAGCTTTAGGGGGGGACTCACAGGCGAGCAGTACTTC. It codes for CASSFRGGLTGEQYF. The gene calls are TRBV5-8 and TRBJ2-7; possible D gene TRBD2, 7 bases. Trimming removed 2 bases from V and 6 bases from J, with 18 bases in between. This CDR3 is 15 amino acids long. Germline CDR1 and CDR2: SGHTS and YDEGEE.

This clone was seen just once. This chain uses TRBV2 with TRBJ2-3, with 11 bases identical to TRBD1. The CDR3 spans 13 residues. J gave up 6 bases and V 8 bases, and 4 bases lay outside the gene matches. Germline lookup yields CDR1 SNHLY and CDR2 FYNNEI. Here the CDR3 reads CASADRGRDTQYF. The CDR3 DNA is TGTGCCAGCGCGGACAGGGGGCGCGATACGCAGTATTTT.

This clone was picked up one time. The chain is built from TRBV5-1 and TRBJ2-7; D uncertain. There are 12 residues in the CDR3. CDR1 SGHRS and CDR2 YFSETQ come from the germline V gene. Trimming took 2 bases from V and 7 from J, leaving 10 bases between them. CDR3 coding DNA: TGCGCCAGCAGCTTACCGGGTGAGGAGCAGTACTTC. Amino acids: CASSLPGEEQYF.

This clone was picked up one time. V gene TRBV12-3 or TRBV12-4 combines with J gene TRBJ1-1; 7 bases are shared with TRBD1. The V gene end was trimmed by 1 base and the J gene end by 10 bases; junction bases not matched to a gene: 6. The CDR3 extends over 13 amino acids. The CDR3 DNA follows: TGTGCCAGCAGTTTAGGGGGGACAGTGAGAGCTTTCTTT. Translation gives CASSLGGTVRAFF.

This clone was recorded only once. This chain joins TRBV15 and TRBJ1-5; 9 nucleotides align to TRBD1. Germline CDR1 reads LNHNV; CDR2 reads YYDKDF (reference sequence). The CDR3 is made up of 15 amino acids. With V trimmed by 2 bases and J by 7 bases, 6 bases remained unmatched. Here the CDR3 DNA reads TGTGCCACCAGCAGACCCGGGACAGGGAAACAGCCCCAGCATTTT. Its translation is CATSRPGTGKQPQHF.

The chain is built from TRBV4-2 and TRBJ2-3; unclear D gene. The CDR3 runs to 17 residues. Germline CDR1 and CDR2: LGHNA and YNFKEQ. Trimming shortened V by 0 bases and J by 2 bases, and 15 bases separated the two germline ends. The DNA of the CDR3 is TGTGCCAGCAGCCAAGAGGCGCGGCTGAGATTCACAGATACGCAGTATTTT. It codes for CASSQEARLRFTDTQYF.

This chain joins TRBV28 and TRBJ2-7; D unclear. Germline CDR1 is MDHEN and CDR2 is SYDVKM. The CDR3 has 14 amino acids. With 8 bases removed from V and 6 bases from J, the gap between germline ends came to 20 bases. CDR3 protein: CASVLDLGTLEQYF. CDR3 coding DNA: TGTGCCAGCGTATTAGACTTGGGTACCCTCGAGCAGTACTTC.

This sequence joins TRBV4-1 and TRBJ2-7; D is undetermined. CDR3 length: 13 residues. From germline, CDR1 is MGHRA and CDR2 YSYEKL. Trimming took 1 base from V and 2 from J, leaving 6 bases between them. CDR3 nucleotide sequence: TGCGCCAGCAGCCAAGGCGTTGCCTACGAGCAGTACTTC. It specifies CASSQGVAYEQYF.

The chain recombines TRBV25-1 with TRBJ1-1; the D gene is possibly TRBD1 (6 bases). The germline V gene encodes CDR1 MGHDK and CDR2 SYGVNS. The CDR3 runs 15 residues. V was trimmed by 1 base and J by 1 base, leaving 10 bases between them. The CDR3 region has the DNA TGTGCCAGCAGTGAATCTACAGGGCCGAACACTGAAGCTTTCTTT. As protein: CASSESTGPNTEAFF.

The rearrangement links TRBV3-1 (or the pseudogene TRBV3-2) to TRBJ2-7, with unresolved D. Germline V gene lookup returns CDR1 LGHDT and CDR2 YNNKEL (reference sequence). Trimming removed 1 base from V and 5 bases from J, with 9 bases in between. The CDR3 covers 13 residues. DNA for the CDR3: TGTGCCAGCAGCCAAGGAGAGGTAAACGAGCAGTACTTC. Translated: CASSQGEVNEQYF.

The V and J genes are TRBV29-1 and TRBJ2-3; D might be TRBD2 (5 bases). V shed 6 bases and J shed 1 base, with 23 bases lying between them. Germline CDR1 is SQVTM and CDR2 is ANQGSEA. This CDR3 has 17 amino acids. CDR3 sequence (DNA): TGCAGCGTGCCCCGGGCGGAAGAAGGAGGAGGCACAGATACGCAGTATTTT. It encodes CSVPRAEEGGGTDTQYF.

This chain uses TRBV5-4 with TRBJ2-3, with 10 bases identical to TRBD1. With V trimmed by 9 bases and J by 4 bases, 11 bases remained unmatched. The CDR3 sequence is 15 residues long. Germline lookup yields CDR1 SGHNT and CDR2 YYREEE (reference sequence). The DNA of the CDR3 is TGTGCCACCCGACAGGGGGCCGACCTTTCAGATACGCAGTATTTT. Protein: CATRQGADLSDTQYF.

CDR3 protein: CASSLGQQVYGYTF. For the CDR3, the DNA is TGTGCCAGCAGCCTGGGACAGCAAGTGTATGGCTACACCTTC. The chain recombines TRBV5-5 with TRBJ1-2; 7 bases fit TRBD1. The V gene's germline CDR1 is SGHKS and CDR2 YYEKEE (reference sequence). This CDR3 contains 14 residues. V lost 4 bases to trimming and J lost 5 bases; unmatched junction nucleotides: 8. Full variable domain (remainder filled in from reference TRBV5-5 and TRBJ1-2): DAGVTQSPTHLIKTRGQQVTLRCSPISGHKSVSWYQQVLGQGPQFIFQYYEKEERGRGNFPDRFSARQFPNYSSELNVNALLLGDSALYLCASSLGQQVYGYTFGSGTRLTVV.

V and J are TRBV7-6 and TRBJ1-1; D is ambiguous. The germline CDR1 and CDR2 sequences are SGHVS and FNYEAQ. CDR3 size: 17 residues. Between the trimmed V and J ends, which lost 3 bases and 0 bases, there was a span of 17 bases. This CDR3 is CASSFMGDRALNTEAFF. CDR3 nucleotides: TGTGCCAGCAGCTTTATGGGAGATCGGGCTTTGAACACTGAAGCTTTCTTT. Combining the CDR3 with reference TRBV7-6 and TRBJ1-1 gives the whole variable domain GAGVSQSPRYKVTKRGQDVALRCDPISGHVSLYWYRQALGQGPEFLTYFNYEAQQDKSGLPNDRFSAERPEGSISTLTIQRTEQRDSAMYRCASSFMGDRALNTEAFFGQGTRLTVV.